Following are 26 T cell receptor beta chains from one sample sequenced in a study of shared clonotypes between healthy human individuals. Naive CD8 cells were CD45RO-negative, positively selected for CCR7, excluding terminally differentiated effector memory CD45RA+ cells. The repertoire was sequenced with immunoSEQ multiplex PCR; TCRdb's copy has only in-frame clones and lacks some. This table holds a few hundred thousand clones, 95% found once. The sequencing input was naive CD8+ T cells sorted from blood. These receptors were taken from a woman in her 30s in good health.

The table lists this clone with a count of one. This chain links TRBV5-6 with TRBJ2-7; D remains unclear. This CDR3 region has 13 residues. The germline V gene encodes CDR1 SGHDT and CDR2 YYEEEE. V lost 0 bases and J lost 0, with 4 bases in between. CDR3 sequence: CASSLGVSYEQYF. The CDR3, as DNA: TGTGCCAGCAGCTTGGGGGTCTCCTACGAGCAGTACTTC.

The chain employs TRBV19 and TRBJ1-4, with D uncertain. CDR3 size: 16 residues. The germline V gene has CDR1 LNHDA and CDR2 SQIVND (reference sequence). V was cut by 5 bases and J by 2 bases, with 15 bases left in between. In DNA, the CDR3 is TGTGCCAGTAGTGTCCGACCGGGGAGGACTAATGAAAAACTGTTTTTT. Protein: CASSVRPGRTNEKLFF.

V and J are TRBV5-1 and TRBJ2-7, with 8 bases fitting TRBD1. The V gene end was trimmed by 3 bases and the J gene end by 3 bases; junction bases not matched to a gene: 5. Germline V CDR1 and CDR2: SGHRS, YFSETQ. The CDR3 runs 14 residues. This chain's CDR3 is CASSWTGPNYEQYF. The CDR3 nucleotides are TGCGCCAGCAGCTGGACAGGGCCTAACTACGAGCAGTACTTC.

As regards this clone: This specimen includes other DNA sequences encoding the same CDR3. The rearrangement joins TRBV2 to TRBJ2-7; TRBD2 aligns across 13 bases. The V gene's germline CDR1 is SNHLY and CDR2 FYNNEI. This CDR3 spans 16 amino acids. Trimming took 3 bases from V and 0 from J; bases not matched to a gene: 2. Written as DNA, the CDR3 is TGTGCCAGCAGTGAGACTAGCGGGAGGTACTCCTACGAGCAGTACTTC. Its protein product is CASSETSGRYSYEQYF.

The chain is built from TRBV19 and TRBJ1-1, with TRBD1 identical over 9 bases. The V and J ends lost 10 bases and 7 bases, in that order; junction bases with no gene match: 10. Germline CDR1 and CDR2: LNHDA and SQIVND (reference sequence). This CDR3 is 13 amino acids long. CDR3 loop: CATAPGQGFEAFF. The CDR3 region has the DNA TGTGCCACCGCCCCGGGACAGGGATTTGAAGCTTTCTTT.

This CDR3 reads CASSPTSGSNTGELFF. The CDR3 DNA sequence: TGCGCCAGCAGCCCAACTAGCGGGAGTAACACCGGGGAGCTGTTTTTT. The chain joins TRBV5-1 to TRBJ2-2; 11 bases fit TRBD2. Germline trimming cut 4 bases from V and 2 bases from J; bases unmatched to any gene: 4. The CDR3 is made up of 16 amino acids. Germline CDR1 and CDR2: SGHRS and YFSETQ.

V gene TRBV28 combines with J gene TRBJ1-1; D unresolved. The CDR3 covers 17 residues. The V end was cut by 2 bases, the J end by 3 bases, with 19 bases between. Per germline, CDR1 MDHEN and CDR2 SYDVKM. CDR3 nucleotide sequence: TGTGCCAGCAGTTTAGGGTATTTATCCTGGGCGGACACTGAAGCTTTCTTT. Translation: CASSLGYLSWADTEAFF. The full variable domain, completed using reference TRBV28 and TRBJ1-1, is DVKVTQSSRYLVKRTGEKVFLECVQDMDHENMFWYRQDPGLGLRLIYFSYDVKMKEKGDIPEGYSVSREKKERFSLILESASTNQTSMYLCASSLGYLSWADTEAFFGQGTRLTVV.

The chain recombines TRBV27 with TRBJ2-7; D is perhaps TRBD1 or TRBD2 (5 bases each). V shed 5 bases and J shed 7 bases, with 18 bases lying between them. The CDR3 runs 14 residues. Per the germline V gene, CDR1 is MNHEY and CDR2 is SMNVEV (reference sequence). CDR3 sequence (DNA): TGTGCCAGCAGTAGAGGGGAGCGTCTATGGGAGCAGTACTTC. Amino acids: CASSRGERLWEQYF.

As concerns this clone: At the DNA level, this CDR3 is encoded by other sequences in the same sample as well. CDR3 region: CASSLTGLTYEQYF. The CDR3 nucleotides read TGTGCCAGCAGCCTAACGGGCCTCACCTACGAGCAGTACTTC. The V call is TRBV27, the J call TRBJ2-7; D unresolved. V was shortened by 6 bases and J by 2 bases, with 14 bases between the two germline ends. The CDR3 contains 14 residues. Germline CDR1 is MNHEY and CDR2 is SMNVEV (reference sequence).

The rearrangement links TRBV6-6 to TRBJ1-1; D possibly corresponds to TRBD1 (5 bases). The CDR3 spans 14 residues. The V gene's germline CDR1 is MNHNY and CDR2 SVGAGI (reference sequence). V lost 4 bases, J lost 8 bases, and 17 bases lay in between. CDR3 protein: CASSSRGRGKEAFF. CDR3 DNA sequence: TGTGCCAGCAGTTCCCGGGGTAGGGGAAAGGAAGCTTTCTTT.

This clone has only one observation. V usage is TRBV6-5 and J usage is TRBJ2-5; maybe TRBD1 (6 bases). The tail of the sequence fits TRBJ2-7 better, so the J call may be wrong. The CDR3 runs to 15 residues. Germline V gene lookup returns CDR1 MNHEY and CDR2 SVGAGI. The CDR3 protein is CASSYSNQGPYEQYF. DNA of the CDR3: TGTGCCAGCAGTTACTCGAATCAGGGGCCCTACGAGCAGTACTTC.

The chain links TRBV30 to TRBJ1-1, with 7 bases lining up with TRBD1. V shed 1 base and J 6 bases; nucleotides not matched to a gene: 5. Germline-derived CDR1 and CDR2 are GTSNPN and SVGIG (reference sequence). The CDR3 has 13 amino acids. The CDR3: CAWSARGRPEAFF. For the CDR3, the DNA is TGTGCCTGGAGTGCGAGGGGGCGGCCTGAAGCTTTCTTT.

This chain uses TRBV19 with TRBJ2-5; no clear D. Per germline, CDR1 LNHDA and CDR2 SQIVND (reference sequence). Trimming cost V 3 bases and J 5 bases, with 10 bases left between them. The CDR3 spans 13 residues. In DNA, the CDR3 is TGTGCCAGTAGTATGCCTAGTGAGGAGACCCAGTACTTC. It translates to CASSMPSEETQYF.

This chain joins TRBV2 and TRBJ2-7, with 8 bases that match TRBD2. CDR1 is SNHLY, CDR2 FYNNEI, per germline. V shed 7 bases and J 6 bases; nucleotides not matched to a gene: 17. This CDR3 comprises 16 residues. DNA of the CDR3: TGTGCCAGCACCGAAGGGGTAGCGGGGACCTTCCGCGAGCAGTACTTC. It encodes CASTEGVAGTFREQYF.

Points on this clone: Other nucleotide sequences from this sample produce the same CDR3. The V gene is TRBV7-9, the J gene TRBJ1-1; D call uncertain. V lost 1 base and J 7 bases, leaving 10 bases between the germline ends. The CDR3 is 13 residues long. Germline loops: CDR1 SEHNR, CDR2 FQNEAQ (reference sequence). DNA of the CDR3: TGTGCCAGCAGCTTAGGCAGAGGAGATGAAGCTTTCTTT. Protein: CASSLGRGDEAFF.

The DNA for the CDR3 is TGTGCCAGCAGCGAACAGGGGGCCCACACAGATACGCAGTATTTT. Its translation: CASSEQGAHTDTQYF. The chain links TRBV9 to TRBJ2-3; 9 positions agree with TRBD1. This CDR3 contains 15 residues. Per germline, CDR1 SGDLS and CDR2 YYNGEE. V dropped 3 bases and J dropped 2; count of bases not matched to a gene: 4.

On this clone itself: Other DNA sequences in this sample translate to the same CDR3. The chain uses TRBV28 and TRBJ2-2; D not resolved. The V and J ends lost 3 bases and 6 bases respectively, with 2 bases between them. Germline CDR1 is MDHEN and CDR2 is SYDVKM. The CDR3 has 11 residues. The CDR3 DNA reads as TGTGCCAGCAGTTTTTCCGGGGAGCTGTTTTTT. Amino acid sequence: CASSFSGELFF.

The CDR3 reads CASISGEKLFF. The CDR3 DNA sequence: TGTGCCAGTATCTCCGGGGAGAAACTGTTTTTT. This chain connects TRBV19 to TRBJ1-4, with D unresolved. Between the trimmed V and J ends, which lost 7 bases and 11 bases, there was a span of 11 bases. Germline V lookup: CDR1 LNHDA, CDR2 SQIVND (reference sequence). This CDR3 is built from 11 residues.

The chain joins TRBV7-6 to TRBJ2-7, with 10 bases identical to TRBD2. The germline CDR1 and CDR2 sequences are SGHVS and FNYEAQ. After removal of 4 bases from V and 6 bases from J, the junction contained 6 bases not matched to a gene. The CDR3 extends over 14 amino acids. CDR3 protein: CASSSSSGSSEQYF. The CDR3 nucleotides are TGTGCCAGCAGCTCCTCTAGCGGGAGTAGCGAGCAGTACTTC.

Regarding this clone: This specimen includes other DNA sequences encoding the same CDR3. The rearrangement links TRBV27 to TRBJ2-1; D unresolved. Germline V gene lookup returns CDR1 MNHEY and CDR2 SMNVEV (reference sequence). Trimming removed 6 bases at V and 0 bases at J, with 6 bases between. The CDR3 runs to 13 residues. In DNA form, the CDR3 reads TGTGCCAGCAGCTTAAGCTCCTACAATGAGCAGTTCTTC. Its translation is CASSLSSYNEQFF.

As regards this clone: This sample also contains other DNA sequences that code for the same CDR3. For the CDR3, the DNA is TGTGCCAGCAGCACGGGAAGCTCCTACGAGCAGTACTTC. Protein sequence: CASSTGSSYEQYF. The chain recombines TRBV27 with TRBJ2-7; possible D gene TRBD2, 5 bases. CDR3 length: 13 residues. Deletions cut 6 bases from V and 0 bases from J, with 9 bases between. The germline V gene has CDR1 MNHEY and CDR2 SMNVEV (reference sequence).

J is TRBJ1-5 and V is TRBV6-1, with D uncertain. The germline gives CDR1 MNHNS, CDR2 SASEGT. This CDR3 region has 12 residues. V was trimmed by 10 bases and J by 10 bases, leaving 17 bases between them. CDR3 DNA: TGTGCCACGACGGGGTCCCCTCCCCCCCAGCATTTT. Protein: CATTGSPPPQHF.

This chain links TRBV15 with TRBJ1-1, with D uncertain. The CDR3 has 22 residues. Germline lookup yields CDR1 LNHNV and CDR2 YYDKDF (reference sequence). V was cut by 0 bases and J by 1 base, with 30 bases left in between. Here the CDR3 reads CATSRDMIRRITSKKGNTEAFF. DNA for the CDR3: TGTGCCACCAGCAGAGATATGATACGCCGGATAACAAGCAAAAAGGGGAACACTGAAGCTTTCTTT.

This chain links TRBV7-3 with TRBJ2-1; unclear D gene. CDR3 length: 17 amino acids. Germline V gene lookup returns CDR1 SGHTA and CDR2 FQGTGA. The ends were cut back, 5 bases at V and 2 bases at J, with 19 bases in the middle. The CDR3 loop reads CASSPLTTRLAYNEQFF. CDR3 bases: TGTGCCAGCAGCCCTCTGACGACCCGTCTAGCCTACAATGAGCAGTTCTTC.

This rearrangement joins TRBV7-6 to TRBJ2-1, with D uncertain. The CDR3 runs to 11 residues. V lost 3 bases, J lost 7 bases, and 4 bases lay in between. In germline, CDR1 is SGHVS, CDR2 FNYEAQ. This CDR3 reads CASSFGNEQFF. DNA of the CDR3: TGTGCCAGCAGCTTTGGGAATGAGCAGTTCTTC.

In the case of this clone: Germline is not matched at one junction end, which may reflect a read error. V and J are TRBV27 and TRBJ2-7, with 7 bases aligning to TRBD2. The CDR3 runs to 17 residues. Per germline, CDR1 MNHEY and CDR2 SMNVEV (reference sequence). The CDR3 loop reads CASSLRTASGTSSEQYF. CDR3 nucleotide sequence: TGTGCCAGCAGTTTACGGACTGCTAGCGGAACCTCCTCCGAGCAGTACTTC.